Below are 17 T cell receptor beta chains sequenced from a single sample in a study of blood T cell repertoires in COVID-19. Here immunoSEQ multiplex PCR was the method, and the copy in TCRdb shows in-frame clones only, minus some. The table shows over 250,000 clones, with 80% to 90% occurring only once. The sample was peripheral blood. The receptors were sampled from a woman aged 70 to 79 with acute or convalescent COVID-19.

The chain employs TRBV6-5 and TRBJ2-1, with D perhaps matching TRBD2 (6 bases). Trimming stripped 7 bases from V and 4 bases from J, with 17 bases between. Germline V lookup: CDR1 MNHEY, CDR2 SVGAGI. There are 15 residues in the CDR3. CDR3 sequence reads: CASTWRGSLYNEQFF. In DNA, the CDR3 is TGTGCCAGCACCTGGAGGGGTTCCCTTTACAATGAGCAGTTCTTC.

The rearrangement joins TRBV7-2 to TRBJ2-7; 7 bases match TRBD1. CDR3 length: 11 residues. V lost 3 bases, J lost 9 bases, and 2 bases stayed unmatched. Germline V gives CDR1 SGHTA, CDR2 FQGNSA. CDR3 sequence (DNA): TGTGCCAGCAGCTTGGGACAGCTGCAGTACTTC. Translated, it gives CASSLGQLQYF. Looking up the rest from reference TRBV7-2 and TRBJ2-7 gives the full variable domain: GAGVSQSPSNKVTEKGKDVELRCDPISGHTALYWYRQSLGQGLEFLIYFQGNSAPDKSGLPSDRFSAERTGGSVSTLTIQRTQQEDSAVYLCASSLGQLQYFGPGTRLTVT.

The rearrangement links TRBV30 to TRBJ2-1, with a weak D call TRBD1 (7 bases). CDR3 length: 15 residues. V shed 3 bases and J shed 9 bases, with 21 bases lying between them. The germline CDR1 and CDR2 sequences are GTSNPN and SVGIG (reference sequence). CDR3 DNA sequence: TGTGCCTGGAGCCGGTCGGACAGGCGGGGTAGTGAGCAGTTCTTC. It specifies CAWSRSDRRGSEQFF.

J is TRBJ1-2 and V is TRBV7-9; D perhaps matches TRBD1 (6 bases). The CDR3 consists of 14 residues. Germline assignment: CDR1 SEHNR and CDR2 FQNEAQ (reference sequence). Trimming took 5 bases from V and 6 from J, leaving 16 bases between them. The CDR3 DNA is TGTGCCAGCAGCGCCAGGGGTTCGGGGAATGGCTACACCTTC. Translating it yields CASSARGSGNGYTF.

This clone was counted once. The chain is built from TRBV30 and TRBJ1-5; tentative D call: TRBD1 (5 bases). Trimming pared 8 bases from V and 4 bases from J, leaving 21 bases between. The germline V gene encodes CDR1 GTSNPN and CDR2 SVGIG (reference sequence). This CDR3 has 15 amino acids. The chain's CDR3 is CAGDFSGLTNQPQHF. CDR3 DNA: TGTGCCGGAGATTTCTCGGGACTGACGAATCAGCCCCAGCATTTT.

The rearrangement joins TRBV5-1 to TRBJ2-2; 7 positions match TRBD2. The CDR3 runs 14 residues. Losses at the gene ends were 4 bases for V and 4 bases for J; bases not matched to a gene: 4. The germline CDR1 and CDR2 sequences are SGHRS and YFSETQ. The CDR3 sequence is CASSPGGSTGELFF. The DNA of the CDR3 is TGCGCCAGCAGCCCGGGAGGAAGCACCGGGGAGCTGTTTTTT.

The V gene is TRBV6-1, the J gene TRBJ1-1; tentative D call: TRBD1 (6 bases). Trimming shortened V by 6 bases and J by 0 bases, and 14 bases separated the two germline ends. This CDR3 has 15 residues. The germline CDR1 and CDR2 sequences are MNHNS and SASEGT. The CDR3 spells CASSQGRGMNTEAFF. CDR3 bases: TGTGCCAGCAGCCAGGGTAGGGGGATGAACACTGAAGCTTTCTTT.

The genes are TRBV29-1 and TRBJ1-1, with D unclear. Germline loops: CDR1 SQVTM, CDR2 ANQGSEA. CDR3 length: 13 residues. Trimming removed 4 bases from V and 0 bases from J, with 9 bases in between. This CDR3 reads CSVGRGMNTEAFF. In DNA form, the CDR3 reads TGCAGCGTTGGGCGCGGGATGAACACTGAAGCTTTCTTT.

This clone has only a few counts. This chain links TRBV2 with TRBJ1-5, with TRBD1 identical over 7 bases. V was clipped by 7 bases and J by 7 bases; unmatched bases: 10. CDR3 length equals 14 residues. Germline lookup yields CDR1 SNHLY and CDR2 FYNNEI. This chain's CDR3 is CASKEGTVGQPQHF. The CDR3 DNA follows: TGTGCCAGCAAGGAGGGGACAGTCGGCCAGCCCCAGCATTTT. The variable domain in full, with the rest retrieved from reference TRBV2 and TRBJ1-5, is EPEVTQTPSHQVTQMGQEVILRCVPISNHLYFYWYRQILGQKVEFLVSFYNNEISEKSEIFDDQFSVERPDGSNFTLKIRSTKLEDSAMYFCASKEGTVGQPQHFGDGTRLSIL.

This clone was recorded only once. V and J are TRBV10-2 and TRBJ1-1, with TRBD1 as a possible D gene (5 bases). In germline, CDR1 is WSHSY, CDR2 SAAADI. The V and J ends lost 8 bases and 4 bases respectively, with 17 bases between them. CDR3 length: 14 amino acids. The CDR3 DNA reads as TGCGCCAGCCATGAGAGCCGCGGGGGCACTGAAGCTTTCTTT. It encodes CASHESRGGTEAFF.

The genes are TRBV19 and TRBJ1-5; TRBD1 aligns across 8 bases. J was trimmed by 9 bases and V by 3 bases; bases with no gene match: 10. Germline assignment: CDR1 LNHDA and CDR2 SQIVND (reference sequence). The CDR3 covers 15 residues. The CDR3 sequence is CASSIPGQGLRPQHF. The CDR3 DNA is TGTGCCAGTAGTATCCCAGGACAGGGCCTGAGGCCCCAGCATTTT.

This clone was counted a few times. The CDR3, as DNA: TGTGCCAGCAGTGCAGCTAACTATGGCTACACCTTC. Protein sequence: CASSAANYGYTF. V gene TRBV12-3 or TRBV12-4 combines with J gene TRBJ1-2; the D is unclear. This CDR3 has 12 amino acids. V lost 5 bases and J 0 bases, leaving 4 bases between the germline ends.

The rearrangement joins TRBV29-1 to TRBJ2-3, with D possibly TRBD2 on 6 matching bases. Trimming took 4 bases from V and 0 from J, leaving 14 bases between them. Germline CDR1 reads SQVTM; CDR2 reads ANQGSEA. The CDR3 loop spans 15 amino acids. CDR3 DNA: TGCAGCGTTGTTTTGTTGGGGGGAAGCACAGATACGCAGTATTTT. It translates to CSVVLLGGSTDTQYF.

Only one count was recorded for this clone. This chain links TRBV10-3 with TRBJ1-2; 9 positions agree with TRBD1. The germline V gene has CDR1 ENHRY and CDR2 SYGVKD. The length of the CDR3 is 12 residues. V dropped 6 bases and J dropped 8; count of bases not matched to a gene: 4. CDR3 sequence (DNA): TGTGCCATCAGCTGGGACAGGGAAGGCTACACCTTC. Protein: CAISWDREGYTF.

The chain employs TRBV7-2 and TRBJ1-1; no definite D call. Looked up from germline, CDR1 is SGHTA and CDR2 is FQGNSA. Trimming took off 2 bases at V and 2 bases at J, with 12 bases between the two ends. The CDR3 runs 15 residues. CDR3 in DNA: TGTGCCAGCAGCTTACGGTCGACGACAAACACTGAAGCTTTCTTT. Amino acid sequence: CASSLRSTTNTEAFF.

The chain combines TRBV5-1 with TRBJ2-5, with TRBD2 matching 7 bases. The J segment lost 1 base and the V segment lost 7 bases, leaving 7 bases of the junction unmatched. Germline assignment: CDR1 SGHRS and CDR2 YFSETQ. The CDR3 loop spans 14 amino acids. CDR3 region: CASQLTSSQETQYF. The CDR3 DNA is TGCGCCAGCCAATTGACTAGCTCCCAAGAGACCCAGTACTTC.

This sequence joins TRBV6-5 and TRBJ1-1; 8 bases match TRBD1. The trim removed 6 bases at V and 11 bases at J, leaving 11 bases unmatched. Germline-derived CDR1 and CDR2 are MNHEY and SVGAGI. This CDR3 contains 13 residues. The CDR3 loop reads CASSPDRGKGAFF. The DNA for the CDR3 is TGTGCCAGCAGCCCAGACAGGGGAAAAGGGGCTTTCTTT.